This T cell receptor (beta chain) was retrieved from a study of cytomegalovirus exposure and HLA in healthy donors. Turning to the study itself: A preliminary data release comprised 80 million to 95 million unique TCRs obtained from HLA-typed donors.

Details on this clone: Antigen: not known.

60 Vbeta and 13 Jbeta primers were used in PCR. Profiled with immunoSEQ multiplex PCR; TCRdb holds only in-frame clones, not every one. The sample comprises around 170,000 clones, more than 75% of which are singletons, and about 1.5% rests with the top ten. Study conclusions and caveats: A prior analysis recorded that most TCR beta V segments were productive about 87% or about 30% of the time. The classifier, whose performance was assessed in both the original and validation cohorts, reportedly diagnosed cytomegalovirus status with high specificity and sensitivity.

The CDR3 has 16 amino acids. V was shortened by 1 base and J by 0 bases, with 10 bases between the two germline ends. The germline CDR1 and CDR2 sequences are LGHNA and YSLEER. Donors had nominal health at sampling but likely had unrecorded immune exposures. The specimen sequenced was PBMCs. This clonotype originated in a man between 40 and 49 years old in good health and CMV-seronegative. V and J are TRBV4-3 and TRBJ1-3; no definite D call. The CDR3 protein is CASSQGVRYSGNTIYF. The CDR3 region has the DNA TGCGCCAGCAGCCAAGGGGTGAGGTACTCTGGAAACACCATATATTTT.